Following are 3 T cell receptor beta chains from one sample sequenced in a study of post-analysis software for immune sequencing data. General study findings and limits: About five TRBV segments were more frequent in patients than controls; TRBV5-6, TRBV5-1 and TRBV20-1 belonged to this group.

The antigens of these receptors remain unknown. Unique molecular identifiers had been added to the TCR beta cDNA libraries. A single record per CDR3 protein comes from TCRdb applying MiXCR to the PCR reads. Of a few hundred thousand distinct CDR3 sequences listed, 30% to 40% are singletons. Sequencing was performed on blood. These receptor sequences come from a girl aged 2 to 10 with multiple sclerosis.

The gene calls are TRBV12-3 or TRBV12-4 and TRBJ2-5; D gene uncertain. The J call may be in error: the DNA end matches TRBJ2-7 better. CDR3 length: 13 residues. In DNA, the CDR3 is TGTGCCAGCAGTTTTGTTAGAGGCGGCGAGCAGTACTTC. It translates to CASSFVRGGEQYF.

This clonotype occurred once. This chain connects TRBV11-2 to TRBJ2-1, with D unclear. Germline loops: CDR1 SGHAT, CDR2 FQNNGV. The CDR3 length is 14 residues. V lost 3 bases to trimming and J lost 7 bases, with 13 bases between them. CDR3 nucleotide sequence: TGTGCCAGCAGCTTGACCGGGCTGGGGAATGAGCAGTTCTTC. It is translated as CASSLTGLGNEQFF.

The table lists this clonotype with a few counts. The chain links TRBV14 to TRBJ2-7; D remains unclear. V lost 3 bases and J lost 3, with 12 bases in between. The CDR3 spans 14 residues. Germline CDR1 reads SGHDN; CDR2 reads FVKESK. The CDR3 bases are TGTGCCAGCAGCCACGGACCGGGCGTCTACGAGCAGTACTTC. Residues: CASSHGPGVYEQYF.